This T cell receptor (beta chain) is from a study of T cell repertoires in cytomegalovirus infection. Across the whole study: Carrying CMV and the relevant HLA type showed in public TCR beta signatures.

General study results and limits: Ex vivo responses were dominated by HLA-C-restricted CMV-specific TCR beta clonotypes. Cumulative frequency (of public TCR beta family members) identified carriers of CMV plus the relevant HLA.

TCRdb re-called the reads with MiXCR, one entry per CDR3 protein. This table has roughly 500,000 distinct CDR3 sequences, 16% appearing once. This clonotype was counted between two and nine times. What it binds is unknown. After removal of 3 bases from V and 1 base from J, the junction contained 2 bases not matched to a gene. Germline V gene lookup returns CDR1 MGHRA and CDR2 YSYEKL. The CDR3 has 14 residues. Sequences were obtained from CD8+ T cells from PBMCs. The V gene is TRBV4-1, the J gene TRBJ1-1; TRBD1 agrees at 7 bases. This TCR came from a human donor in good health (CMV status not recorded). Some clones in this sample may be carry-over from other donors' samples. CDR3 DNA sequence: TGCGCCAGCAGCCAGGGACAGAGGAACACTGAAGCTTTCTTT. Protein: CASSQGQRNTEAFF.